Listed below are T cell receptor beta chains from one sample, sequenced in a study of Ad26.COV2.S vaccination and SARS-CoV-2 variants. Here immunoSEQ multiplex PCR was the method, and the copy in TCRdb shows in-frame clones only, minus some. The sample has 300,000 to 400,000 clones, about 91% seen once; the top ten hold roughly 3.9%. This sample comprised peripheral blood, obtained after recovery from COVID-19. Receptors were obtained from a human donor who had recovered from COVID-19. Each CDR3 is given with its conserved first and last residue. Each record gives: CDR3 DNA, CDR3 protein, clone size, V gene, J gene, D gene. A D gene is named only where the DNA matches it firmly. Clone size is given for some rows only: seen once, a few or many times, or a class if the clone is expanded.

TGTGCCACTGGGGGCAGATCAACTAATGAAAAACTGTTTTTT,CATGGRSTNEKLFF,NA,TRBV7-9,TRBJ1-4,NA
TGTGCCAGCAGCGCCCCCCGCGGCAGGGGGACCTACAATGAGCAGTTCTTC,CASSAPRGRGTYNEQFF,NA,TRBV9,TRBJ2-1,TRBD1
TGTGCCAGCAGCTTAATGCGGGTATCCTACGAGCAGTACTTC,CASSLMRVSYEQYF,NA,TRBV7-2,TRBJ2-7,NA
TGTGCCAGCAGCCAAGGGGACAAGCTCAATCAGCCCCAGCATTTT,CASSQGDKLNQPQHF,NA,TRBV3-1/TRBV3-2,TRBJ1-5,NA
TGTGCCAGCAGACAGGGAAGCTCTGGAAACACCATATATTTT,CASRQGSSGNTIYF,NA,TRBV2,TRBJ1-3,NA
TGTGCCAGCAGTGAAGGGGCAGGCGTACCCTACGAGCAGTACTTC,CASSEGAGVPYEQYF,NA,TRBV6-1,TRBJ2-7,NA
TGTGCCAGCAGCGTGCTGACTAGCGGGGGGGTCAATGAGCAGTTCTTC,CASSVLTSGGVNEQFF,NA,TRBV9,TRBJ2-1,TRBD2
TGTGCCAGCAGCTTAGGAGGCCTCTCCTACGAGCAGTACTTC,CASSLGGLSYEQYF,NA,TRBV7-9,TRBJ2-7,NA
TGTGCCAGCACGGCAGACAGGACCTTCTACGAGCAGTACTTC,CASTADRTFYEQYF,NA,TRBV28,TRBJ2-7,NA
TGTGCCAGCAGTCCTACCGTTAGGAATGAGCAGTTCTTC,CASSPTVRNEQFF,NA,TRBV12-3/TRBV12-4,TRBJ2-1,NA
TGTGCCAGCAGTGCCACTAGTGCTACGCAGTATTTT,CASSATSATQYF,NA,TRBV12-3/TRBV12-4,TRBJ2-3,NA
TGTGCCAGCAGCCAAGGTGACGGCTACACCTTC,CASSQGDGYTF,NA,TRBV6-2/TRBV6-3,TRBJ1-2,NA
TGTGCCAGCAGCCCCGCAGGCAGCTATGGCTACACCTTC,CASSPAGSYGYTF,NA,TRBV11-2,TRBJ1-2,NA
TGTGCCAGCAGCGCCGCCCAGAACACTGAAGCTTTCTTT,CASSAAQNTEAFF,NA,TRBV9,TRBJ1-1,NA
TGTGCCAGCAGGACCCCCTCGAACACTGAAGCTTTCTTT,CASRTPSNTEAFF,once,TRBV25-1,TRBJ1-1,NA